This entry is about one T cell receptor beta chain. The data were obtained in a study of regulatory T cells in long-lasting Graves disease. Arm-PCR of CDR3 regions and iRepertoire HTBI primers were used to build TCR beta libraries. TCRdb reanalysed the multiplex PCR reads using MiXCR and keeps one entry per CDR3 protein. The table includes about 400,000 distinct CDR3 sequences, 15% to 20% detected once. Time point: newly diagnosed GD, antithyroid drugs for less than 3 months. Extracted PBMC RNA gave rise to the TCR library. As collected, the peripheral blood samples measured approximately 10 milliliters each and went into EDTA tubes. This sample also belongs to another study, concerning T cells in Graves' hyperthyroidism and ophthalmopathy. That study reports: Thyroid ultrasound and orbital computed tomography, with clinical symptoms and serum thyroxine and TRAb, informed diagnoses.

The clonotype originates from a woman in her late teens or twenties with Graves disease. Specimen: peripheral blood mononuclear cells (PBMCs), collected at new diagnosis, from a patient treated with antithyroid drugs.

CDR3 amino acids: CASSYVPGQGLYEQYF. CDR3 sequence (DNA): TGTGCCAGCAGCTACGTCCCGGGACAGGGACTCTACGAGCAGTACTTC. J is TRBJ2-7 and V is TRBV3-1; TRBD1 agrees at 9 bases. Germline lookup yields CDR1 LGHDT and CDR2 YNNKEL (reference sequence). After removal of 5 bases from V and 3 bases from J, the junction contained 11 bases not matched to a gene. The CDR3 contains 16 residues.